Sequencing of this T cell receptor beta chain was carried out in a study of CD8+ T cells in alopecia areata. Reverse transcription of extracted RNA yielded cDNA, which provided the sequencing template. Using immunoSEQ multiplex PCR, the repertoire was profiled, and TCRdb retains in-frame clones only, with some absent. The sample records some 170,000 clones, about 72% being singletons. The ends lost 2 bases at V and 6 bases at J; junction bases unmatched: 1. This CDR3 is 15 amino acids long. CDR1 and CDR2 (germline): SGHDT, YYEEEE. The sequence derives from a human donor with alopecia areata. The rearrangement links TRBV5-6 to TRBJ2-1; 14 bases map to TRBD2. Sequenced here: CD8+ T cells sorted from blood, sampled at week 0. The DNA of the CDR3 is TGTGCCAGCAGCTTTGGACTAGCGGGGGGCAATGAGCAGTTCTTC. Amino acids: CASSFGLAGGNEQFF. Supplemented by reference TRBV5-6 and TRBJ2-1, the full variable domain reads DAGVTQSPTHLIKTRGQQVTLRCSPKSGHDTVSWYQQALGQGPQFIFQYYEEEERQRGNFPDRFSGHQFPNYSSELNVNALLLGDSALYLCASSFGLAGGNEQFFGPGTRLTVL.